This T cell receptor (beta chain) was recorded in a study of blood T cell repertoires in COVID-19. Clones were read by immunoSEQ multiplex PCR, and TCRdb kept only the in-frame ones, dropping some. The top ten hold roughly 5% of the sample, which has about 170,000 clones, around 92% seen once. The V gene's germline CDR1 is KGHSH and CDR2 LQKENI. This CDR3 region has 13 residues. The ends lost 4 bases at V and 2 bases at J; junction bases unmatched: 1. The chain links TRBV18 to TRBJ2-5, with TRBD2 identical over 7 bases. The sample taken for sequencing was peripheral blood. This clonotype was sampled from a man aged 25 to 40 with COVID-19, enrolled during active disease. The CDR3 DNA sequence: TGTGCCAGCTCACGGGGGGGACAAGAGACCCAGTACTTC. Its translation: CASSRGGQETQYF.